The T cell receptor (beta chain) described here comes from a study of blood T cell repertoires in COVID-19. Per the original data handling: Estimated nucleated cell counts came from reference gene primer amplification. TCRdb's copy holds only in-frame clones and misses some; the assay was immunoSEQ multiplex PCR. Clone size and V and J calls were adopted from that table, with D and trimming inferred from the DNA. The table has tens of thousands of clones, roughly 85% seen once. CDR1 is MNHEY, CDR2 SMNVEV, per germline (reference sequence). This CDR3 comprises 15 residues. Unmatched junction bases numbered 5, after V lost 4 bases and J lost 1 base.

This sequence originates from a human donor in a cohort sampled during active COVID-19. The genes are TRBV27 and TRBJ2-3, with 7 bases identical to TRBD2. Sequencing used peripheral blood. Here the CDR3 reads CASSSPGLRTDTQYF. CDR3 sequence (DNA): TGTGCCAGCAGTTCACCGGGACTACGCACAGATACGCAGTATTTT.